A single sample gave rise to the 29 T cell receptor beta chains below, sequenced in a study of T cells expressing NK-cell markers. TCRdb reanalyzed the 5' RACE reads, giving one entry per CDR3 protein sequence and no DNA. The table for this sample gives a few hundred thousand distinct CDR3 sequences. Sequenced sample: blood T cells: a sorted CD56 or NKG2C T cell subset, CD4+ or CD8+ T cells, or bulk PBMC T cells (not recorded which). These receptors originate from a man aged 18 to 70 in good health.

The chain is built from TRBV19 and TRBJ2-3; TCRdb gives TRBD1 as the D gene, but with no DNA this cannot be confirmed. The CDR3 extends over 16 amino acids. Germline CDR1 reads LNHDA; CDR2 reads SQIVND (reference sequence). CDR3 loop: CASSISGQASTDTQYF.

V is TRBV7-6 and J is TRBJ2-3; TCRdb indicates TRBD2, and absent DNA this call remains unverified. This CDR3 region has 15 residues. The germline CDR1 and CDR2 sequences are SGHVS and FNYEAQ. This CDR3 is CASSMDLSSTDTQYF.

V usage is TRBV12-3 or TRBV12-4 and J usage is TRBJ2-2. This CDR3 contains 15 residues. The CDR3 loop reads CASSFQFGVPGELFF.

J is TRBJ2-7 and V is TRBV20-1; TCRdb's D call of TRBD1 is untestable without DNA. Germline V gives CDR1 DFQATT, CDR2 SNEGSKA (reference sequence). The CDR3 loop spans 14 amino acids. CDR3 loop: CSASWTGAGYEQYF.

The CDR3 sequence: CASSLSRYEDTQYF. This chain links TRBV7-2 with TRBJ2-3; TCRdb reports TRBD2, a call that lacks DNA to check it against. CDR3 size: 14 residues. From germline, CDR1 is SGHTA and CDR2 FQGNSA.

The chain employs TRBV20-1 and TRBJ2-3; the TCRdb call, TRBD1, lacks DNA for checking. This CDR3 spans 15 amino acids. CDR1 is DFQATT, CDR2 SNEGSKA, per germline (reference sequence). CDR3: CSARDLSGGPYTQYF.

The rearrangement links TRBV12-3 or TRBV12-4 to TRBJ2-7; TCRdb calls TRBD1, which cannot be checked without DNA. The CDR3 is made up of 13 amino acids. CDR3 region: CASSPRVGTEQYF.

This chain links TRBV12-3 or TRBV12-4 with TRBJ2-3; TCRdb lists TRBD1, though no DNA is available to test this call. This CDR3 has 16 amino acids. The CDR3 spells CASSLWGATSTDTQYF.

J is TRBJ2-6 and V is TRBV7-3. The CDR3 is 12 amino acids. The germline V gene has CDR1 SGHTA and CDR2 FQGTGA. This CDR3 is CASSLNSRVLTF.

V is TRBV18 and J is TRBJ1-2; TCRdb reports TRBD1, a call that lacks DNA to check it against. Germline V gene data show CDR1 as KGHSH and CDR2 as LQKENI. The CDR3 loop spans 14 amino acids. This CDR3 reads CASSPGARNYGYTF.

The chain's CDR3 is CASSEQGVINEQYF. The V gene is TRBV12-3 or TRBV12-4, the J gene TRBJ2-7; the D call of TRBD1 rests on TCRdb alone, since no DNA is present to check it. The CDR3 loop spans 14 amino acids.

The chain has TRBV6-1 and TRBJ1-6; no DNA is available, so the TRBD1 call from TCRdb remains unchecked. Germline V gene lookup returns CDR1 MNHNS and CDR2 SASEGT. CDR3 length: 15 amino acids. This CDR3 reads CASSPRPRDNSPLHF.

This sequence joins TRBV5-1 and TRBJ1-1; the TCRdb call, TRBD1, lacks DNA for checking. In germline, CDR1 is SGHRS, CDR2 YFSETQ. The CDR3 contains 16 residues. CDR3 region: CASSLTRQGAHTEAFF.

J is TRBJ2-2 and V is TRBV6-1; with no DNA, the TCRdb D assignment of TRBD1 cannot be verified. The CDR3 is 14 amino acids. Germline CDR1 MNHNS, CDR2 SASEGT. The CDR3 is CASRPGGPRGELFF.

This chain connects TRBV24-1 to TRBJ2-7; absent DNA, TCRdb's TRBD1 call cannot be checked. Germline CDR1 is KGHDR and CDR2 is SFDVKD. The CDR3 loop spans 16 amino acids. The CDR3: CATSNGTGGAFYEQYF.

V is TRBV9 and J is TRBJ1-6. The length of the CDR3 is 14 residues. Germline V gene data show CDR1 as SGDLS and CDR2 as YYNGEE. The CDR3: CAPRGEIYNSPLHF.

This rearrangement joins TRBV12-3 or TRBV12-4 to TRBJ2-3; without DNA, the TCRdb call of TRBD2 cannot be checked. CDR3 length: 17 amino acids. CDR3: CASSRTSGGLGADTQYF.

The chain links TRBV6-1 to TRBJ1-2; TCRdb's D call, TRBD1, is unchecked because there is no DNA. CDR3 length equals 14 residues. Germline V gene data show CDR1 as MNHNS and CDR2 as SASEGT. CDR3 amino acids: CASRDGPGNYGYTF.

This chain uses TRBV4-2 with TRBJ2-7. The CDR3 runs to 15 residues. The V gene's germline CDR1 is LGHNA and CDR2 YNFKEQ. CDR3 residues: CASSQDNRAPYEQYF.

V gene TRBV6-2 or TRBV6-3 combines with J gene TRBJ2-1; the D gene TCRdb calls, TRBD1, cannot be checked with no DNA. The CDR3 totals 16 residues. CDR1 is MNHEY and CDR2 is SVGEGT in the germline V gene. The CDR3 is CASSFRGLSSYNEQFF.

The chain is built from TRBV28 and TRBJ1-2; TCRdb names TRBD1, which stays unverified in the absence of DNA. Germline V lookup: CDR1 MDHEN, CDR2 SYDVKM. The CDR3 loop spans 15 amino acids. CDR3 protein: CASSLWGTNHYGYTF.

V usage is TRBV12-3 or TRBV12-4 and J usage is TRBJ2-7. The CDR3 loop spans 17 amino acids. The chain's CDR3 is CASSFLFQVGGTYEQYF.

The chain has TRBV6-1 and TRBJ1-5; the TRBD1 assignment by TCRdb is unverifiable without DNA. CDR1 is MNHNS, CDR2 SASEGT, per germline. CDR3 length equals 17 residues. The CDR3 spells CASSEGQGFVRNQPQHF.

The chain has TRBV20-1 and TRBJ2-3; absent DNA, TCRdb's TRBD2 call cannot be checked. The CDR3 sequence is 15 residues long. The germline gives CDR1 DFQATT, CDR2 SNEGSKA (reference sequence). CDR3 sequence reads: CSARTSGGSIDTQYF.

The genes are TRBV27 and TRBJ2-3; TCRdb indicates TRBD1, and absent DNA this call remains unverified. This CDR3 spans 14 amino acids. Germline V CDR1 and CDR2: MNHEY, SMNVEV (reference sequence). The CDR3 sequence is CASFPWGATDTQYF.

This chain joins TRBV30 and TRBJ2-3; TCRdb's D gene call, TRBD2, goes unchecked for lack of DNA. The CDR3 length is 16 residues. The germline CDR1 and CDR2 sequences are GTSNPN and SVGIG (reference sequence). The CDR3: CAWSVSAGGYTDTQYF. Combining the CDR3 with reference TRBV30 and TRBJ2-3 gives the whole variable domain SQTIHQWPATLVQPVGSPLSLECTVEGTSNPNLYWYRQAAGRGLQLLFYSVGIGQISSEVPQNLSASRPQDRQFILSSKKLLLSDSGFYLCAWSVSAGGYTDTQYFGPGTRLTVL.

The chain uses TRBV6-1 and TRBJ1-2; TCRdb designates TRBD1, a call that cannot be tested without DNA. Looked up from germline, CDR1 is MNHNS and CDR2 is SASEGT. The CDR3 runs 14 residues. This chain's CDR3 is CASTRRGVSYGYTF.

This sequence joins TRBV15 and TRBJ2-3; TCRdb's D call, TRBD1, is unchecked because there is no DNA. Germline loops: CDR1 LNHNV, CDR2 YYDKDF (reference sequence). This CDR3 is built from 14 residues. The CDR3 sequence is CATSSRGREDTQYF.

The V and J genes are TRBV4-2 and TRBJ2-1; TCRdb indicates TRBD1, and absent DNA this call remains unverified. CDR3 size: 17 residues. Germline values: CDR1 LGHNA, CDR2 YNFKEQ. CDR3 in amino acids: CASSLEGAGSSYNEQFF.